The present TCR beta chain was sequenced within a study of shared clonotypes between healthy human individuals. Sequenced by immunoSEQ multiplex PCR; TCRdb stores in-frame clones only, minus some. This sample has over 850,000 clones, with roughly 74% found just once. The ends were cut back, 2 bases at V and 6 bases at J, with 16 bases in the middle. Germline CDR1 is ENHRY and CDR2 is SYGVKD. This CDR3 is 15 amino acids long. Sequenced sample: memory CD4+ T cells from PBMCs. The sample's subset: CD45RA-negative fraction. The chain carries TRBV10-3 and TRBJ1-2; possible D gene TRBD1, 6 bases. The receptor comes from a man younger than 35 in good health. Some clones in this sample may be carry-over from other donors' samples. CDR3 sequence: CAISENGAGGHGYTF. The CDR3 nucleotides read TGTGCCATCAGTGAGAATGGCGCGGGGGGGCATGGCTACACCTTC.